The rows below give T cell receptor beta chains drawn from one sample of a study of cytomegalovirus exposure and HLA in healthy donors. The assay was immunoSEQ multiplex PCR, and TCRdb's table has in-frame clones only and misses some. The sample gives about 100,000 clones, roughly 70% of which show up once; approximately 15% is in the top ten. The sequenced sample was PBMCs. The source is a woman aged 18-29 years in good health and CMV-seropositive. Each CDR3 is given with its conserved first and last residue. D genes are given only for firm matches. The size of a clone is reported for some rows only, either as once, few or many, or as a class for expanded clones.

V gene	J gene	clone size	D gene	CDR3 protein	CDR3 DNA
TRBV5-1	TRBJ1-1	-	-	CASSLQGRDTEAFF	TGCGCCAGCAGCTTACAGGGTAGGGACACTGAAGCTTTCTTT
TRBV25-1	TRBJ2-7	many	-	CASSTPRDEQYF	TGTGCCAGCAGTACCCCGAGGGATGAGCAGTACTTC
TRBV6-5	TRBJ2-1	-	-	CASASGNEQFF	TGTGCCAGCGCCTCAGGGAATGAGCAGTTCTTC
TRBV29-1	TRBJ1-2	once	-	CSTGQSGYTF	TGCAGCACTGGACAGTCTGGCTACACCTTC
TRBV5-4	TRBJ2-5	-	-	CASSLEGPRETQYF	TGTGCCAGCAGCTTGGAGGGGCCGCGGGAGACCCAGTACTTC
TRBV21-1	TRBJ1-2	few	-	CASSDPWSLWTLRGYTF	TGTGCCAGCAGCGACCCTTGGAGTCTATGGACACTCCGCGGCTACACCTTC
TRBV29-1	TRBJ1-1	few	-	CSVEDPKGGGDTEAFF	TGCAGCGTTGAAGATCCCAAGGGAGGGGGGGACACTGAAGCTTTCTTT
TRBV5-4	TRBJ1-3	-	-	CASSFQGSSGNTIYF	TGTGCCAGCAGCTTCCAGGGTAGCTCTGGAAACACCATATATTTT
TRBV7-8	TRBJ2-3	-	-	CASSPRLGQSDTQYF	TGTGCCAGCAGCCCACGTTTAGGACAGTCAGATACGCAGTATTTT
TRBV5-4	TRBJ1-1	-	-	CASSKGGGPPNTEASF	TGTGCCAGCAGCAAGGGAGGCGGACCCCCGAACACTGAAGCTTCCTTT
TRBV15	TRBJ2-7	-	TRBD2	CATAPLAGSSYEQYF	TGTGCCACCGCGCCACTAGCGGGGTCCTCCTACGAGCAGTACTTC
TRBV7-2	TRBJ1-1	-	-	CASSLEAAGLGTEAFF	TGTGCCAGCAGCTTAGAGGCGGCGGGGCTTGGCACTGAAGCTTTCTTT
TRBV7-6	TRBJ1-5	-	TRBD1	CASSLEQGAYRPQHF	TGTGCCAGCAGCTTAGAACAGGGGGCCTATCGGCCCCAGCATTTT
TRBV2	TRBJ1-1	-	-	CASSREVMNTEAFF	TGTGCCAGCAGCCGCGAGGTAATGAACACTGAAGCTTTCTTT
TRBV30	TRBJ2-7	once	-	CAHSGAGDEQYF	TGTGCTCATAGTGGGGCCGGAGACGAGCAGTACTTC
TRBV5-1	TRBJ1-6	few	-	CASSLTGRLDNSPLHF	TGCGCCAGCAGTCTTACAGGGAGACTCGATAATTCACCCCTCCACTTT
TRBV7-2	TRBJ2-3	-	-	CASSDLYEGTDTQYF	TGTGCCAGCAGCGATTTGTACGAGGGCACAGATACGCAGTATTTT
TRBV10-3	TRBJ2-3	-	TRBD1	CAISPRQGISTDTQYF	TGTGCCATCAGTCCCAGACAGGGGATTAGCACAGATACGCAGTATTTT
TRBV7-3	TRBJ2-5	-	TRBD2	CASSLGGTSAYQYF	TGTGCCAGCAGCTTAGGCGGGACTAGCGCCTATCAGTACTTC
TRBV27	TRBJ2-3	-	-	CASISVASPDTQYF	TGTGCCAGCATCTCGGTGGCTAGCCCAGATACGCAGTATTTT
TRBV28	TRBJ2-7	once	-	CASSSGGERYEQYF	TGTGCCAGCAGTTCCGGAGGGGAGAGATACGAGCAGTACTTC
TRBV7-2	TRBJ2-2	once	-	CASSLTGKNTGELFF	TGTGCCAGCAGCCTGACCGGGAAAAACACCGGGGAGCTGTTTTTT
TRBV28	TRBJ1-5	-	TRBD1	CASITGQSYNQPQHF	TGTGCCAGCATCACGGGACAGTCCTACAATCAGCCCCAGCATTTT
TRBV7-9	TRBJ1-1	few	-	CASSSSGGATEAFF	TGTGCCAGCAGCTCGTCGGGGGGGGCAACTGAAGCTTTCTTT
TRBV7-9	TRBJ2-1	-	TRBD2	CASSSEAGAYNEQFF	TGTGCCAGCAGCTCGGAAGCGGGGGCCTACAATGAGCAGTTCTTC
TRBV27	TRBJ2-7	few	TRBD2	CASSPSPSGRAYEQYF	TGTGCCAGCAGTCCCTCCCCTAGCGGGAGGGCCTACGAGCAGTACTTC
TRBV5-4	TRBJ1-3	-	TRBD1	CASSPQGVSGNTIYF	TGTGCCAGCAGCCCACAGGGGGTCTCTGGAAACACCATATATTTT
TRBV29-1	TRBJ1-1	-	-	CSVQRNMNTEAFF	TGCAGCGTCCAGCGAAACATGAACACTGAAGCTTTCTTT
TRBV4-1	TRBJ2-3	-	-	CASSQLDWGTDTQYF	TGCGCCAGCAGCCAATTAGACTGGGGCACAGATACGCAGTATTTT
TRBV4-2	TRBJ2-5	-	TRBD2	CASSQGTSGSRAQETQYF	TGTGCCAGCAGCCAAGGGACTAGCGGGAGCCGGGCCCAAGAGACCCAGTACTTC
TRBV6-5	TRBJ1-3	few	TRBD1	CASMVRDRSRNTIYF	TGTGCCAGTATGGTCCGGGACAGGTCGCGGAACACCATATATTTT
TRBV29-1	TRBJ1-2	-	-	CSDWTLNDFHGYTF	TGCAGCGACTGGACACTCAACGATTTCCATGGCTACACCTTC
TRBV19	TRBJ2-5	few	TRBD1	CASSIAQGEETQYF	TGTGCCAGTAGTATAGCCCAGGGGGAGGAGACCCAGTACTTC
TRBV28	TRBJ1-6	-	-	CASSLGGRPDSPLHF	TGTGCCAGCAGTTTAGGGGGCAGGCCGGATTCACCCCTCCACTTT
TRBV19	TRBJ1-1	-	-	CASSIEGGWTVGNTEAFF	TGTGCCAGTAGTATAGAAGGGGGTTGGACCGTCGGGAACACTGAAGCTTTCTTT
TRBV7-3	TRBJ2-2	once	-	CASSPDTGELFF	TGTGCCAGCAGCCCAGACACCGGGGAGCTGTTTTTT
TRBV19	TRBJ1-1	-	-	CASSIVQSGDEAFF	TGTGCCAGTAGTATAGTCCAGTCGGGGGATGAAGCTTTCTTT
TRBV30	TRBJ2-3	-	TRBD2	CAWRADRGLAGGGTDTQYF	TGTGCCTGGAGGGCCGACAGGGGGCTAGCGGGAGGGGGCACAGATACGCAGTATTTT
TRBV7-9	TRBJ1-1	-	-	CASSLARNTEAFF	TGTGCCAGCAGCTTAGCGCGGAACACTGAAGCTTTCTTT
TRBV7-8	TRBJ1-4	-	-	CASSLVATTNEKLFF	TGTGCCAGCAGCTTAGTCGCGACAACTAATGAAAAACTGTTTTTT
TRBV5-1	TRBJ2-3	once	TRBD2	CASRTAGGVTDTQYF	TGCGCCAGCAGAACGGCGGGGGGAGTGACAGATACGCAGTATTTT
TRBV30	TRBJ1-5	-	-	CAWSVSGNQPQHF	TGTGCCTGGAGTGTGTCGGGAAATCAGCCCCAGCATTTT